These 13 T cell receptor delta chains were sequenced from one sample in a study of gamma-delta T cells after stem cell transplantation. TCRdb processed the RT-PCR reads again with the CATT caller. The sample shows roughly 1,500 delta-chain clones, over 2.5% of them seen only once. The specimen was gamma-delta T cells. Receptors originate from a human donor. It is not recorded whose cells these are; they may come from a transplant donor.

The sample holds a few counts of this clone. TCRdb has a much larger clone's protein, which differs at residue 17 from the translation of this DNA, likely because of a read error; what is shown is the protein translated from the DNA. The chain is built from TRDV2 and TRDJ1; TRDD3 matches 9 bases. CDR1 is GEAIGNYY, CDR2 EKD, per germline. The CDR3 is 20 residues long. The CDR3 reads CACDTIQWRVPGGLTDNLIF. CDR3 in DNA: TGTGCCTGTGACACAATCCAATGGAGAGTCCCTGGGGGATTAACCGATAACCTCATCTTT.

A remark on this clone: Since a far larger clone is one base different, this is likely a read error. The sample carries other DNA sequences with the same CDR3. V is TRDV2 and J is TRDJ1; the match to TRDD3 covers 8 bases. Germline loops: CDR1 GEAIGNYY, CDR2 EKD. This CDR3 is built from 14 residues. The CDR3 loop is CACDTLGERGKLIF. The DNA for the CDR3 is TGTGCCTGCGACACCCTGGGGGAACGAGGAAAACTCATCTTT.

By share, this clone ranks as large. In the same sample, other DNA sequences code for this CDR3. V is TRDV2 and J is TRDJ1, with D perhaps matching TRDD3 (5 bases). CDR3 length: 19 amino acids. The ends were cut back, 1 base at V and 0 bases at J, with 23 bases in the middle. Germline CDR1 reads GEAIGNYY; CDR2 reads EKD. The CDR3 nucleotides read TGTGCCTGTGACACTGTCGCTGGTATCGATACTCGGTACACCGATAAACTCATCTTT. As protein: CACDTVAGIDTRYTDKLIF.

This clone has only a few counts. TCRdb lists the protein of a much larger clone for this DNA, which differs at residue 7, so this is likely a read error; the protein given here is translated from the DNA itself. This chain's CDR3 is CACDKLRSDKLIF. As DNA, the CDR3 is TGTGCCTGTGACAAGCTTAGATCGGATAAACTCATCTTT. V is TRDV2 and J is TRDJ1; D not resolved. The CDR3 has 13 residues. Per the germline V gene, CDR1 is GEAIGNYY and CDR2 is EKD. Trimming removed 2 bases from V and 5 bases from J, with 11 bases in between.

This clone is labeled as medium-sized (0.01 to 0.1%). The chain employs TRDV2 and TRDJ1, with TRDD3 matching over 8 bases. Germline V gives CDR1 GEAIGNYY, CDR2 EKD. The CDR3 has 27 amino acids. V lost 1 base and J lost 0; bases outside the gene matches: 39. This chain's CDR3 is CACDTVSPTDHDAILGDSWRYTDKLIF. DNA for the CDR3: TGTGCCTGTGACACGGTTTCCCCCACCGACCACGATGCCATTCTGGGGGACTCCTGGAGGTACACCGATAAACTCATCTTT.

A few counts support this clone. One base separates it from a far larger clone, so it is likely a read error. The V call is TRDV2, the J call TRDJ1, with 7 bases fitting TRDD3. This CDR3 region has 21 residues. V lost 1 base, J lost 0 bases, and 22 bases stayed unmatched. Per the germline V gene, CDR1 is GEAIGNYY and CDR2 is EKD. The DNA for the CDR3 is TGTGCCTGTGACACGGTCCCCCCCACTTTCACTGGGGAATCCGACACCGATAAACTCATCTTT. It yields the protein CACDTVPPTFTGESDTDKLIF.

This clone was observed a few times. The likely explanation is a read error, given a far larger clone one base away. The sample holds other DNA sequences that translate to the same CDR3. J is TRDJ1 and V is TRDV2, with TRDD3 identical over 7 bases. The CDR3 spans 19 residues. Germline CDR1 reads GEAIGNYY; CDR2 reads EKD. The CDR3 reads CACDTVAGDNYGAADKLIF. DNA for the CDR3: TGTGCCTGCGACACCGTCGCTGGGGATAACTACGGGGCTGCCGATAAACTCATCTTT.

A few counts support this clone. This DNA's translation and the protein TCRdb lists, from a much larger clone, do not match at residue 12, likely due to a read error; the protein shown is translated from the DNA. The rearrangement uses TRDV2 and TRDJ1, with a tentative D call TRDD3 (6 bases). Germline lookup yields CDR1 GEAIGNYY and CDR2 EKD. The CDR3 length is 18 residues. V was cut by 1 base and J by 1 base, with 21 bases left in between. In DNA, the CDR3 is TGTGCCTGTGACACGATACGGGGGGCCTATACCCGCACCGATAAACTCATCTTT. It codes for CACDTIRGAYTRTDKLIF.

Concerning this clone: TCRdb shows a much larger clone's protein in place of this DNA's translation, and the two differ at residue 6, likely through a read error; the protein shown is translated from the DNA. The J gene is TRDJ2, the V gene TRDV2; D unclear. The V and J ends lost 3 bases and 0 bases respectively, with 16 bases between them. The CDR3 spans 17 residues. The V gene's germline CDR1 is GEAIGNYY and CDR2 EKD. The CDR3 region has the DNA TGTGCCTGTGACTCGCTCCCTCCCAGTTCTTTGACAGCACAACTCTTCTTT. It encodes CACDSLPPSSLTAQLFF.

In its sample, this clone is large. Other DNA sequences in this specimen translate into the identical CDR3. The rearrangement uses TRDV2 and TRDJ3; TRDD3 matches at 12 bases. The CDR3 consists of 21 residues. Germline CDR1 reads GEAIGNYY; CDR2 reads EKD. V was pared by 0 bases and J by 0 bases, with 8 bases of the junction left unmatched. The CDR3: CACDTIVLGDTSSWDTRQMFF. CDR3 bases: TGTGCCTGTGACACCATTGTACTGGGGGATACCAGCTCCTGGGACACCCGACAGATGTTTTTC.

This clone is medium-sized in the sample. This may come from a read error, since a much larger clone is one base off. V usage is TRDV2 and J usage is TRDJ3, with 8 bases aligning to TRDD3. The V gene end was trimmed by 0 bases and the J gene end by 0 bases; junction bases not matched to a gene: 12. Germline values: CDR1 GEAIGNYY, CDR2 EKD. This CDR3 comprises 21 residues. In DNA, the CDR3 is TGTGCCTGTGACACCATTGTACTGGGGGGTACCAGCTCCTGGGACACCCGACAGATGTTTTTC. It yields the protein CACDTIVLGGTSSWDTRQMFF.

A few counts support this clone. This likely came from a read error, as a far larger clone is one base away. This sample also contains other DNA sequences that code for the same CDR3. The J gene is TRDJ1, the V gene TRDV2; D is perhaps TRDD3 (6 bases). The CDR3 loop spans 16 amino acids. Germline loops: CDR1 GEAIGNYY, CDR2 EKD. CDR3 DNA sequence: TGCGCCTGTGACACCGTGGGGGTACGGGCCCCCGATAAACTCATCTTT. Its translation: CACDTVGVRAPDKLIF.

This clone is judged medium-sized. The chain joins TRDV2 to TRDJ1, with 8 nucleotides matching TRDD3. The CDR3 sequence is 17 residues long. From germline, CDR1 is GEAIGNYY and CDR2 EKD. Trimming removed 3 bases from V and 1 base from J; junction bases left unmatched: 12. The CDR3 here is CACDAVLGAPVTDKLIF. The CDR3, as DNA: TGTGCCTGTGACGCGGTACTGGGGGCCCCGGTCACCGATAAACTCATCTTT.